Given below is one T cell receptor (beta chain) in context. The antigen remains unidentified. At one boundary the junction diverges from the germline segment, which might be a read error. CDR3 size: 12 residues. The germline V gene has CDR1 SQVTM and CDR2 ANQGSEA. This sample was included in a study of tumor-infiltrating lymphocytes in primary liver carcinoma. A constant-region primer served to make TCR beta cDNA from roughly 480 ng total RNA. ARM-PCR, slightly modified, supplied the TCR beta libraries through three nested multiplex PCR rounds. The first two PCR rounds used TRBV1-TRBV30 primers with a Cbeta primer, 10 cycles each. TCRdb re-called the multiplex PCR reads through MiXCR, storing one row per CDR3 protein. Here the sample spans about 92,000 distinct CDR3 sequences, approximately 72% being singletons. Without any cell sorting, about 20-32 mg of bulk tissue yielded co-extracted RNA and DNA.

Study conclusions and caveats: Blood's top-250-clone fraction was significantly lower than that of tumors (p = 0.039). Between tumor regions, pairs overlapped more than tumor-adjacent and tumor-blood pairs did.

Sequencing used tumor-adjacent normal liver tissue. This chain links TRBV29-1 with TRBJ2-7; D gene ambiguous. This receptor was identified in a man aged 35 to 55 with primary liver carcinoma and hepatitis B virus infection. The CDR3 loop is CSIELSSYEQYF. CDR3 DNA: TGCAGCATTGAGCTGTCTTCCTACGAGCAGTACTTC.